Following are 27 T cell receptor beta chains from one sample sequenced in a study of T cell repertoires in aging, cancer and after chemotherapy. Peripheral blood genomic DNA, not sorted cells or RNA, was the template. Rearranged V-D-J TRB sequences were amplified with a mixed TRB-A/B primer pool. TCRdb independently ran MiXCR on the multiplex PCR reads; one entry per CDR3 protein. Here the sample spans some 9,800 distinct CDR3 sequences, 30% to 45% being singletons. Source material: blood. Receptor source: a human donor in good health.

The V and J genes are TRBV6-5 and TRBJ2-3; 10 nucleotides match TRBD2. Germline CDR1 MNHEY, CDR2 SVGAGI. This CDR3 is built from 18 residues. V lost 3 bases to trimming and J lost 1 base; unmatched junction nucleotides: 10. CDR3 nucleotides: TGTGCCAGCAGTTATAAGGGGACTAGCGTCACCCGCACAGATACGCAGTATTTT. This codes for CASSYKGTSVTRTDTQYF.

The V and J genes are TRBV29-1 and TRBJ2-6; D could derive from TRBD1 or TRBD2 (6 bases each). Per germline, CDR1 SQVTM and CDR2 ANQGSEA. CDR3 size: 17 residues. Trimming left V 2 bases short and J 0 bases short, with 14 bases between. The CDR3 region is CSVESRGRASGANVLTF. Written as DNA, the CDR3 is TGCAGCGTTGAATCCCGGGGGCGGGCCTCTGGGGCCAACGTCCTGACTTTC. Together with reference TRBV29-1 and TRBJ2-6, the CDR3 gives the full variable domain: SAVISQKPSRDICQRGTSLTIQCQVDSQVTMMFWYRQQPGQSLTLIATANQGSEATYESGFVIDKFPISRPNLTFSTLTVSNMSPEDSSIYLCSVESRGRASGANVLTFGAGSRLTVL.

Comment on this clonotype: Mismatch with germline at one junction end may stem from a read error. The chain links TRBV20-1 to TRBJ2-3, with a possible D match to TRBD2 (6 bases). The CDR3 loop spans 13 amino acids. CDR1 DFQATT and CDR2 SNEGSKA come from the germline V gene (reference sequence). CDR3 protein: CGARLRAGDTQYF. The CDR3 DNA reads as TGTGGGGCCCGGCTGAGAGCGGGAGATACGCAGTATTTT.

The J gene is TRBJ2-6, the V gene TRBV27; D gene ambiguous. Germline loops: CDR1 MNHEY, CDR2 SMNVEV (reference sequence). The V gene lost 4 bases and the J gene lost 6 bases, with 4 bases spanning the gap. CDR3 length: 12 residues. The CDR3 DNA follows: TGTGCCAGCAGTTCACTGGCCAACGTCCTGACTTTC. Its protein product is CASSSLANVLTF.

In this sample, this clonotype turned up a few times. The rearrangement joins TRBV15 to TRBJ2-7, with D perhaps TRBD2 (6 bases). The CDR3 totals 15 residues. Germline-derived CDR1 and CDR2 are LNHNV and YYDKDF (reference sequence). V dropped 4 bases and J dropped 3 bases, with 16 bases sitting between them. This chain's CDR3 is CATSTYSAGNYEQYF. The CDR3 DNA sequence: TGTGCCACCAGCACATACTCGGCGGGGAACTACGAGCAGTACTTC. The full variable domain, with the rest looked up from reference TRBV15 and TRBJ2-7, is DAMVIQNPRYQVTQFGKPVTLSCSQTLNHNVMYWYQQKSSQAPKLLFHYYDKDFNNEADTPDNFQSRRPNTSFCFLDIRSPGLGDTAMYLCATSTYSAGNYEQYFGPGTRLTVT.

This clonotype has a handful of counts. The chain has TRBV19 and TRBJ2-7, with 10 positions matching TRBD2. Germline V gene lookup returns CDR1 LNHDA and CDR2 SQIVND (reference sequence). The J segment lost 5 bases and the V segment lost 4 bases, leaving 11 bases of the junction unmatched. This CDR3 region has 16 residues. The CDR3 sequence is CASSSHLAGAPNEQYF. CDR3 bases: TGTGCCAGTAGTAGCCACCTAGCGGGAGCGCCCAACGAGCAGTACTTC.

This clonotype was detected a few times. The chain's CDR3 is CASSITSSYNEQFF. The DNA for the CDR3 is TGTGCCAGTAGTATAACTAGCTCCTACAATGAGCAGTTCTTC. The chain is built from TRBV19 and TRBJ2-1; D might be TRBD2 (5 bases). The CDR3 spans 14 residues. CDR1 is LNHDA, CDR2 SQIVND, per germline (reference sequence). V lost 2 bases and J lost 0, with 5 bases in between.

The sample holds a few counts of this clonotype. This chain links TRBV6-4 with TRBJ1-1, with D perhaps TRBD1 (6 bases). Germline lookup yields CDR1 MRHNA and CDR2 SNTAGT. The CDR3 is 15 amino acids. The V end lost 6 bases, the J end lost 1 base, and 15 bases lay between the germline ends. CDR3 in amino acids: CASSSGEQGNTEAFF. The CDR3 DNA sequence: TGTGCCAGCAGCTCGGGGGAACAGGGGAACACTGAAGCTTTCTTT.

The chain uses TRBV20-1 and TRBJ2-1; 8 positions agree with TRBD2. Trimming removed 5 bases from V and 5 bases from J; junction bases left unmatched: 11. Germline lookup yields CDR1 DFQATT and CDR2 SNEGSKA (reference sequence). The CDR3 has 15 amino acids. The CDR3 reads CSAVTLAGSHNEQFF. The CDR3 DNA reads TGCAGTGCTGTCACATTAGCGGGATCTCACAATGAGCAGTTCTTC.

V is TRBV11-3 and J is TRBJ1-2, with TRBD1 identical over 10 bases. The germline V gene encodes CDR1 SGHNT and CDR2 YENEEA. The CDR3 covers 15 residues. After removal of 0 bases from V and 4 bases from J, the junction contained 2 bases not matched to a gene. The CDR3, as DNA: TGTGCCAGCAGCTTAGAAGGGACAGGGGCCTATGGCTACACCTTC. It codes for CASSLEGTGAYGYTF.

The genes are TRBV29-1 and TRBJ2-1, with a weak D call TRBD2 (7 bases). Germline V CDR1 and CDR2: SQVTM, ANQGSEA. V lost 4 bases and J lost 10, with 17 bases in between. CDR3 length: 13 amino acids. The CDR3 sequence is CSVGGGPKGEQFF. The CDR3 nucleotides read TGCAGCGTTGGGGGGGGCCCAAAGGGGGAGCAGTTCTTC.

This clonotype was detected only a few times. The chain combines TRBV6-1 with TRBJ1-1; 7 bases map to TRBD1. In germline, CDR1 is MNHNS, CDR2 SASEGT. The CDR3 consists of 13 residues. Trimming took 6 bases from V and 1 from J; bases not matched to a gene: 2. The CDR3 nucleotides are TGTGCCAGCAGGGACAGGCCGAACACTGAAGCTTTCTTT. This encodes CASRDRPNTEAFF.

The chain is built from TRBV11-3 and TRBJ2-3; maybe TRBD2 (6 bases). Germline V lookup: CDR1 SGHNT, CDR2 YENEEA. The V gene lost 5 bases and the J gene lost 6 bases, with 12 bases spanning the gap. There are 13 residues in the CDR3. The CDR3 loop is CASSLISGDTQYF. The CDR3, as DNA: TGTGCCAGCAGCCTGATCAGCGGGGATACGCAGTATTTT.

The gene calls are TRBV10-3 and TRBJ1-1; D perhaps matches TRBD1 (5 bases). CDR3 length: 13 residues. CDR1 is ENHRY and CDR2 is SYGVKD in the germline V gene. Trimming cost V 4 bases and J 2 bases, with 8 bases left between them. CDR3 sequence: CAISGTLNTEAFF. CDR3 DNA sequence: TGTGCCATCAGTGGGACATTAAACACTGAAGCTTTCTTT.

The gene calls are TRBV13 and TRBJ1-2; possible D gene TRBD1, 5 bases. This CDR3 comprises 15 residues. Trimming shortened V by 5 bases and J by 3 bases, and 16 bases separated the two germline ends. Germline V gene sequence: CDR1 PRHDT, CDR2 FYEKMQ (reference sequence). CDR3 region: CASSLLAGADYGYTF. The CDR3 nucleotides read TGTGCCAGCAGCCTCCTTGCTGGGGCGGACTATGGCTACACCTTC.

The chain uses TRBV19 and TRBJ2-7; TRBD1 matches at 9 bases. CDR3 length equals 16 residues. Trimming removed 4 bases from V and 5 bases from J; junction bases left unmatched: 12. The germline CDR1 and CDR2 sequences are LNHDA and SQIVND (reference sequence). This chain's CDR3 is CASSRTGTGNPHEQYF. CDR3 DNA: TGTGCCAGTAGTAGAACCGGGACAGGGAACCCCCACGAGCAGTACTTC.

In this sample, this clonotype turned up a few times. This rearrangement joins TRBV18 to TRBJ2-5, with a tentative D call TRBD1 (5 bases). The CDR3 consists of 14 residues. Germline values: CDR1 KGHSH, CDR2 LQKENI. Trimming removed 0 bases from V and 4 bases from J, with 9 bases in between. Here the CDR3 DNA reads TGTGCCAGCTCACCACCATCCCAGGGAGAGACCCAGTACTTC. Its translation: CASSPPSQGETQYF.

The V and J genes are TRBV20-1 and TRBJ2-5, with D tentatively TRBD2 (5 bases). This CDR3 comprises 14 residues. The ends were cut back, 0 bases at V and 2 bases at J, with 10 bases in the middle. Germline V gene sequence: CDR1 DFQATT, CDR2 SNEGSKA (reference sequence). The CDR3: CSARDLRGQETQYF. CDR3 nucleotide sequence: TGCAGTGCTAGAGATCTTCGGGGACAAGAGACCCAGTACTTC.

The V and J genes are TRBV19 and TRBJ2-5; 9 positions agree with TRBD1. The CDR3 sequence is 13 residues long. Germline CDR1 reads LNHDA; CDR2 reads SQIVND (reference sequence). Trimming at V came to 8 bases and at J to 1 base, leaving 2 bases not matched to a gene. Written as DNA, the CDR3 is TGTGCCAGTCGGACAGGGGTCCAAGAGACCCAGTACTTC. Translation gives CASRTGVQETQYF.

The V gene is TRBV5-6, the J gene TRBJ2-2, with 9 bases that match TRBD1. Looked up from germline, CDR1 is SGHDT and CDR2 is YYEEEE. The ends lost 1 base at V and 5 bases at J; junction bases unmatched: 6. The CDR3 is made up of 16 amino acids. CDR3 nucleotide sequence: TGTGCCAGCAGCTTGAAACAGGGGGCCGTAACCGGGGAGCTGTTTTTT. It yields the protein CASSLKQGAVTGELFF.

This sequence joins TRBV11-2 and TRBJ2-4; TRBD2 matches 7 bases. TRBJ2-7 explains the end of the DNA better; the J call may be wrong. The CDR3 has 14 amino acids. Germline assignment: CDR1 SGHAT and CDR2 FQNNGV. CDR3 region: CASSQGRAGNEQYF. Here the CDR3 DNA reads TGTGCCAGCAGCCAAGGGAGGGCGGGCAACGAGCAGTACTTC.

This clonotype occurred a few times. CDR3 DNA: TGTGCCAGCACCGACACAGATACGCAGTATTTT. As protein: CASTDTDTQYF. This sequence joins TRBV5-5 and TRBJ2-3; the D is unclear. Trimming stripped 6 bases from V and 2 bases from J, with 4 bases between. From germline, CDR1 is SGHKS and CDR2 YYEKEE (reference sequence). The CDR3 is made up of 11 amino acids. Filled out from reference TRBV5-5 and TRBJ2-3, the complete variable domain reads DAGVTQSPTHLIKTRGQQVTLRCSPISGHKSVSWYQQVLGQGPQFIFQYYEKEERGRGNFPDRFSARQFPNYSSELNVNALLLGDSALYLCASTDTDTQYFGPGTRLTVL.

Here the CDR3 reads CASSPNRLDQPQHF. CDR3 nucleotide sequence: TGTGCCAGCAGCCCTAACCGACTCGATCAGCCCCAGCATTTT. The rearrangement joins TRBV12-3 or TRBV12-4 to TRBJ1-5; D uncertain. The CDR3 is 14 amino acids. The V and J ends lost 6 bases and 5 bases respectively, with 14 bases between them.

This rearrangement joins TRBV18 to TRBJ2-7; 8 bases line up with TRBD1. The germline V gene has CDR1 KGHSH and CDR2 LQKENI. The V segment lost 3 bases and the J segment 3 bases; nucleotides outside the gene matches: 7. The CDR3 is 15 amino acids. The CDR3 is CASSPRDRPNYEQYF. The CDR3 nucleotides are TGTGCCAGCTCACCCCGGGACAGGCCCAACTACGAGCAGTACTTC. The whole variable domain, remainder taken from reference TRBV18 and TRBJ2-7, is NAGVMQNPRHLVRRRGQEARLRCSPMKGHSHVYWYRQLPEEGLKFMVYLQKENIIDESGMPKERFSAEFPKEGPSILRIQQVVRGDSAAYFCASSPRDRPNYEQYFGPGTRLTVT.

This clonotype was seen only a few times. The chain has TRBV12-3 or TRBV12-4 and TRBJ2-7, with 9 nucleotides matching TRBD2. After removal of 6 bases from V and 3 bases from J, the junction contained 12 bases not matched to a gene. The CDR3 runs 16 residues. The CDR3: CASSAAGREGRYEQYF. In DNA form, the CDR3 reads TGTGCCAGCAGCGCGGCGGGGCGGGAGGGCCGCTACGAGCAGTACTTC.

The J gene is TRBJ2-3, the V gene TRBV13; TRBD1 matches 8 bases. Trimming at V came to 5 bases and at J to 2 bases, leaving 6 bases not matched to a gene. The CDR3 contains 15 residues. Germline CDR1 and CDR2: PRHDT and FYEKMQ (reference sequence). CDR3 residues: CASSPGTGFTDTQYF. CDR3 nucleotides: TGTGCCAGCAGCCCGGGGACAGGATTCACAGATACGCAGTATTTT.

V usage is TRBV10-3 and J usage is TRBJ1-5; 9 bases line up with TRBD1. V shed 6 bases, J shed 4 bases, and the junction held 10 bases outside the gene matches. Germline values: CDR1 ENHRY, CDR2 SYGVKD. The CDR3 length is 16 residues. Here the CDR3 DNA reads TGTGCCATCAGCGGGACAGGGTCGGCCCATAATCAGCCCCAGCATTTT. This codes for CAISGTGSAHNQPQHF.